Listed below are T cell receptor beta chains from one sample, sequenced in a study of Ad26.COV2.S vaccination and SARS-CoV-2 variants. Assay: immunoSEQ multiplex PCR; the TCRdb copy retains only in-frame clones and omits some. The repertoire holds approximately 360,000 clones, with around 82% as singletons. Material: peripheral blood, obtained in a trial of Ad26.COV2.S vaccine versus placebo. These receptors all stem from a person aged 18-65 years who received the Ad26.COV2.S COVID-19 vaccine or a placebo. Both conserved end residues are part of each CDR3. A D gene is named only where the DNA matches it firmly. Size is omitted from some rows. Given values are once, few, many or a class for expanded clones.

v_call	clone_size	j_call	d_call	cdr3_aa	cdr3_nt
TRBV7-2	NA	TRBJ2-2	TRBD1	CASRLTGPYAGELFF	TGTGCCAGCAGGCTGACAGGGCCTTACGCCGGGGAGCTGTTTTTT
TRBV6-5	NA	TRBJ2-5	TRBD2	CASSYGRGGEDF	TGTGCCAGCAGTTACGGCCGGGGGGGAGAGGACTTC
TRBV7-2	NA	TRBJ2-2	NA	CASSLGPGTPIGVTGELFF	TGTGCCAGCAGCTTAGGCCCCGGGACTCCAATCGGGGTCACCGGGGAGCTGTTTTTT
TRBV27	NA	TRBJ1-5	NA	CASSFGGPGQPQHF	TGTGCCAGCAGTTTCGGGGGGCCGGGACAGCCCCAGCATTTT
TRBV6-6	NA	TRBJ2-7	NA	CASSSSGSGTEQYF	TGTGCCAGCAGTTCCTCCGGGTCTGGAACCGAGCAGTACTTC
TRBV6-5	once	TRBJ1-2	NA	CASKTALYGYTF	TGTGCCAGTAAGACTGCTCTCTATGGCTACACCTTC
TRBV6-5	NA	TRBJ2-5	NA	CASVARTGRETQYF	TGTGCCAGCGTAGCCAGGACCGGGCGGGAGACCCAGTACTTC
TRBV30	NA	TRBJ1-1	NA	CAFLSGGGTEAFF	TGTGCCTTCCTTTCAGGCGGGGGGACTGAAGCTTTCTTT
TRBV11-3	once	TRBJ2-7	TRBD1	CASSLEAGGYEQYF	TGTGCCAGCAGCTTAGAGGCAGGGGGCTACGAGCAGTACTTC
TRBV7-3	NA	TRBJ2-2	NA	CASSLQRVNTGELFF	TGTGCCAGCAGCTTACAGCGAGTGAACACCGGGGAGCTGTTTTTT
TRBV30	NA	TRBJ2-1	NA	CAWLTASEQFF	TGTGCCTGGTTGACAGCCTCGGAGCAGTTCTTC
TRBV20-1	NA	TRBJ2-1	NA	CSAVGNNEQFF	TGCAGTGCGGTCGGGAACAATGAGCAGTTCTTC
TRBV6-5	few	TRBJ1-5	NA	CATLDSSWSNQPQHF	TGTGCCACCCTCGACAGCTCCTGGAGCAATCAGCCCCAGCATTTT
TRBV5-1	NA	TRBJ2-3	TRBD2	CASSLGWTSGSTDTQYF	TGCGCCAGCAGCTTGGGATGGACTAGCGGAAGCACAGATACGCAGTATTTT
TRBV27	NA	TRBJ2-7	NA	CASSLPSRPYEQYF	TGTGCCAGCAGTCTCCCTTCTCGCCCCTACGAGCAGTACTTC
TRBV7-6	NA	TRBJ1-6	NA	CASSLLAQGDSPLHF	TGTGCCAGCAGCTTATTGGCACAGGGAGATTCACCCCTCCACTTT